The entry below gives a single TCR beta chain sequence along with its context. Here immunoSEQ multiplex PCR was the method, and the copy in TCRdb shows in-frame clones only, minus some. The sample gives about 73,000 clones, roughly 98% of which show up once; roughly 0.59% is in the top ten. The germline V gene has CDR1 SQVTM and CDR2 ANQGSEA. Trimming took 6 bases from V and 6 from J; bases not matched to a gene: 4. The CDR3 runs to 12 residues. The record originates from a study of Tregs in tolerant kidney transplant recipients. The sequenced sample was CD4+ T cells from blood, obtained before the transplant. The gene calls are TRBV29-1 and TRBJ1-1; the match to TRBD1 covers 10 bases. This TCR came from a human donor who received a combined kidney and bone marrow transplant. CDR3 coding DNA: TGCAGCGTCGCAGGGACAGGGGCTGAAGCTTTCTTT. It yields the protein CSVAGTGAEAFF.